This TCR beta chain is from a study of blood T cells in healthy people across ages. Whole-study results and caveats: PBMCs that were unsorted prevented a conclusive naive versus antigen-experienced comparison. Aged donors had fewer naive CD4+ cells and lower diversity than long-lived donors. Observed TCR beta diversity per million T cells went down as age went up. This fall followed a roughly linear course with age.

There are 13 residues in the CDR3. Germline CDR1 reads SGHTA; CDR2 reads FQGNSA. With 5 bases removed from V and 7 bases from J, the gap between germline ends came to 14 bases. Only a few counts were recorded for this clonotype. The antigen remains unidentified. A second PCR of roughly 6 to 12 cycles used a sample-barcoded 5' primer and a J-beta primer mix. TCRdb used MiXCR to reprocess the 5' RACE reads, holding one entry per CDR3 protein. The table includes 1,500,000 or so distinct CDR3 sequences, approximately 43% detected once. This sequence was found in a woman in her late teens or twenties in good health. Sequencing was done on a sample of blood. The chain is built from TRBV7-2 and TRBJ1-2, with no clear D. The CDR3 loop reads CASSPVGLVGYTF. CDR3 coding DNA: TGTGCCAGCAGCCCGGTAGGGTTAGTTGGCTACACCTTC.